The 23 T cell receptor beta chains presented below share a single source sample, sequenced in a study of identifying expanded T cells in peripheral blood. Profiling relied on immunoSEQ multiplex PCR, and the TCRdb table lists in-frame clones only, not all of them. Of more than 90,000 clones listed, around nine tenths were seen once; the top ten hold approximately 18%. Sequencing was performed on blood. Receptors originate from a person between 18 and 75 years old in good health.

The chain combines TRBV18 with TRBJ2-5; 9 bases are a match to TRBD1. V was pared by 3 bases and J by 5 bases, with 7 bases of the junction left unmatched. This CDR3 is 15 amino acids long. Germline V gene lookup returns CDR1 KGHSH and CDR2 LQKENI. In DNA, the CDR3 is TGTGCCAGCTCACCCTCGACAGGGGGGATTGAGACCCAGTACTTC. Protein: CASSPSTGGIETQYF.

The chain carries TRBV7-9 and TRBJ1-5; tentative D call: TRBD1 (5 bases). The CDR3 consists of 17 residues. Trimming removed 1 base at V and 0 bases at J, with 13 bases between. Germline V lookup: CDR1 SEHNR, CDR2 FQNEAQ (reference sequence). Here the CDR3 reads CASSLEIDGHSNQPQHF. CDR3 DNA sequence: TGTGCCAGCAGCTTAGAGATAGACGGACATAGCAATCAGCCCCAGCATTTT.

The CDR3 is CASRSQGADTQYF. The CDR3 DNA is TGTGCCAGCAGGTCTCAGGGAGCAGATACGCAGTATTTT. This chain links TRBV6-6 with TRBJ2-3; D might be TRBD1 or TRBD2, each matching 5 bases. The V end lost 6 bases, the J end lost 4 bases, and 11 bases lay between the germline ends. The CDR3 sequence is 13 residues long. Germline lookup yields CDR1 MNHNY and CDR2 SVGAGI (reference sequence).

This chain connects TRBV18 to TRBJ2-7, with D perhaps being TRBD1 or TRBD2 (5 bases each). V lost 4 bases to trimming and J lost 7 bases, with 14 bases between them. Germline CDR1 reads KGHSH; CDR2 reads LQKENI. This CDR3 has 13 amino acids. As DNA, the CDR3 is TGTGCCAGCTCACAAACGGACTGGGGGGAGCAGTACTTC. Translated: CASSQTDWGEQYF.

CDR3 protein: CASSLSQNGFNGYTF. The CDR3 coding sequence is TGTGCCAGCAGTTTATCGCAAAACGGGTTCAATGGCTACACCTTC. The chain employs TRBV27 and TRBJ1-2; D is unresolved. The V end lost 0 bases, the J end lost 6 bases, and 14 bases lay between the germline ends. The V gene's germline CDR1 is MNHEY and CDR2 SMNVEV (reference sequence). The CDR3 covers 15 residues.

The chain employs TRBV28 and TRBJ2-2; a possible D gene is TRBD2 (7 bases). CDR1 is MDHEN and CDR2 is SYDVKM in the germline V gene. Trimming cost V 6 bases and J 0 bases, with 11 bases left between them. The CDR3 is 15 amino acids. The DNA for the CDR3 is TGTGCCAGCAGACCGGGGGGCACGAACACCGGGGAGCTGTTTTTT. Translation gives CASRPGGTNTGELFF.

This chain links TRBV28 with TRBJ1-2; 8 nucleotides align to TRBD1. The germline V gene has CDR1 MDHEN and CDR2 SYDVKM. The CDR3 is 17 amino acids. V gave up 3 bases and J gave up 1 base; unmatched junction bases: 10. CDR3 loop: CASSLWTGLDVNYGYTF. CDR3 coding DNA: TGTGCCAGCAGTTTGTGGACAGGGCTTGATGTTAACTATGGCTACACCTTC.

V gene TRBV28 combines with J gene TRBJ1-2; perhaps TRBD1 as D (6 bases). This CDR3 comprises 15 residues. In germline, CDR1 is MDHEN, CDR2 SYDVKM. V gave up 4 bases and J gave up 3 bases, with 15 bases separating them. The CDR3, as DNA: TGTGCCAGCAGTTCCAGGAAGGGGGGGCACTATGGCTACACCTTC. Its translation: CASSSRKGGHYGYTF.

This clone was counted a single time. The J gene is TRBJ2-5, the V gene TRBV29-1; weak D call: TRBD1 (6 bases). The V and J ends lost 6 bases and 6 bases respectively, with 14 bases between them. CDR3 length: 12 amino acids. The germline CDR1 and CDR2 sequences are SQVTM and ANQGSEA. The CDR3 DNA follows: TGCAGCGTCCTTTCCACAGGGCAGACCCAGTACTTC. Translated: CSVLSTGQTQYF.

The chain is built from TRBV6-1 and TRBJ2-7; D is unresolved. This CDR3 contains 11 residues. Trimming cost V 2 bases and J 6 bases, with 5 bases left between them. Germline CDR1 is MNHNS and CDR2 is SASEGT. The CDR3 region has the DNA TGTGCCAGCAGTGAAACGTTCGAGCAGTACTTC. Its translation: CASSETFEQYF.

This clone was counted a few times. The chain uses TRBV4-1 and TRBJ1-2; 10 bases agree with TRBD1. Germline values: CDR1 MGHRA, CDR2 YSYEKL. J gave up 0 bases and V 5 bases, and 0 bases lay outside the gene matches. This CDR3 contains 14 residues. The CDR3 sequence is CASSGTGANYGYTF. The DNA of the CDR3 is TGCGCCAGCAGCGGGACAGGGGCTAACTATGGCTACACCTTC.

The chain employs TRBV5-5 and TRBJ1-5, with a possible D match to TRBD1 (6 bases). CDR3 length: 16 amino acids. Germline V gene data show CDR1 as SGHKS and CDR2 as YYEKEE (reference sequence). The V end lost 0 bases, the J end lost 4 bases, and 14 bases lay between the germline ends. Here the CDR3 reads CASSLAGAGGNQPQHF. The CDR3 DNA reads TGTGCCAGCAGCTTGGCAGGGGCCGGAGGAAATCAGCCCCAGCATTTT.

This clone has a handful of counts. The rearrangement links TRBV7-9 to TRBJ1-2; no reliable D call. Germline V gives CDR1 SEHNR, CDR2 FQNEAQ (reference sequence). Trimming cost V 3 bases and J 6 bases, with 11 bases left between them. The CDR3 runs 13 residues. The CDR3 DNA follows: TGTGCCAGCAGCTTGCAGAGGGAAGATGGCTACACCTTC. Its protein is CASSLQREDGYTF.

This clone was seen just once. V and J are TRBV5-1 and TRBJ2-7; D gene unclear. Germline V gene sequence: CDR1 SGHRS, CDR2 YFSETQ. The CDR3 is 13 amino acids. Trimming cost V 1 base and J 3 bases, with 8 bases left between them. The CDR3 is CASSLKGIYEQYF. The CDR3 region has the DNA TGCGCCAGCAGCTTGAAAGGGATCTACGAGCAGTACTTC.

The chain carries TRBV5-4 and TRBJ1-1, with D unclear. The CDR3 runs to 15 residues. The germline V gene has CDR1 SGHNT and CDR2 YYREEE (reference sequence). Between the trimmed V and J ends, which lost 10 bases and 0 bases, there was a span of 19 bases. The CDR3 DNA follows: TGTGCCGTTACGGCTCTCATGGGGATGAACACTGAAGCTTTCTTT. Translating it yields CAVTALMGMNTEAFF.

This clone was recorded only once. The chain uses TRBV7-9 and TRBJ2-6, with D hard to call. Looked up from germline, CDR1 is SEHNR and CDR2 is FQNEAQ (reference sequence). The length of the CDR3 is 16 residues. V lost 1 base to trimming and J lost 0 bases, with 7 bases between them. For the CDR3, the DNA is TGTGCCAGCAGCTTAGTTCCAAACTCTGGGGCCAACGTCCTGACTTTC. Its protein product is CASSLVPNSGANVLTF.

The chain joins TRBV28 to TRBJ1-1, with D tentatively TRBD1 (6 bases). V was trimmed by 3 bases and J by 1 base, leaving 15 bases between them. CDR3 length: 16 amino acids. Per germline, CDR1 MDHEN and CDR2 SYDVKM. CDR3 residues: CASSFRPGGGNTEAFF. The CDR3 region has the DNA TGTGCCAGCAGTTTCAGGCCGGGAGGGGGGAACACTGAAGCTTTCTTT.

This chain uses TRBV6-1 with TRBJ1-4, with D unclear. This CDR3 has 15 residues. CDR1 and CDR2 (germline): MNHNS, SASEGT. V lost 4 bases to trimming and J lost 7 bases, with 16 bases between them. The CDR3 here is CASSAPVDTREKLFF. The CDR3 DNA reads TGTGCCAGCAGTGCGCCAGTTGACACCCGTGAAAAACTGTTTTTT.

J is TRBJ2-7 and V is TRBV6-6; 7 bases agree with TRBD1. Trimming took 3 bases from V and 4 from J; bases not matched to a gene: 6. The CDR3 extends over 14 amino acids. Germline CDR1 and CDR2: MNHNY and SVGAGI (reference sequence). This chain's CDR3 is CASSYLTGTYEQYF. DNA of the CDR3: TGTGCCAGCAGTTATCTGACAGGGACATACGAGCAGTACTTC.

The gene calls are TRBV10-1 and TRBJ1-2; 10 bases are shared with TRBD1. This CDR3 has 16 residues. J was trimmed by 4 bases and V by 2 bases; bases with no gene match: 7. Per germline, CDR1 WNHNN and CDR2 SYGVQD (reference sequence). CDR3 in amino acids: CASSEPKDRGPYGYTF. For the CDR3, the DNA is TGCGCCAGCAGTGAGCCAAAAGACAGGGGGCCCTATGGCTACACCTTC.

The chain uses TRBV5-1 and TRBJ2-5; 15 bases align to TRBD2. The CDR3 is 17 residues long. The ends lost 2 bases at V and 0 bases at J; junction bases unmatched: 2. CDR1 is SGHRS, CDR2 YFSETQ, per germline. The CDR3 DNA reads TGCGCCAGCAGCTTAGGGACTAGCGGGGGGCACCAAGAGACCCAGTACTTC. As protein: CASSLGTSGGHQETQYF.

CDR3 nucleotides: TGTGCCAGCAGCTTATGGGGCAGGGCCCAGCATTTT. Translating gives CASSLWGRAQHF. The V call is TRBV7-9, the J call TRBJ1-5, with TRBD1 as a possible D gene (5 bases). The V end lost 2 bases, the J end lost 11 bases, and 10 bases lay between the germline ends. The CDR3 covers 12 residues. Per the germline V gene, CDR1 is SEHNR and CDR2 is FQNEAQ (reference sequence). Full variable domain (remainder filled in from reference TRBV7-9 and TRBJ1-5): DTGVSQNPRHKITKRGQNVTFRCDPISEHNRLYWYRQTLGQGPEFLTYFQNEAQLEKSRLLSDRFSAERPKGSFSTLEIQRTEQGDSAMYLCASSLWGRAQHFGDGTRLSIL.

The V gene is TRBV5-1, the J gene TRBJ2-1, with unresolved D. Trimming took 2 bases from V and 7 from J, leaving 10 bases between them. CDR3 length: 13 residues. In germline, CDR1 is SGHRS, CDR2 YFSETQ. CDR3 sequence reads: CASSFGPRNEQFF. The CDR3, as DNA: TGCGCCAGCAGCTTCGGTCCAAGAAATGAGCAGTTCTTC.